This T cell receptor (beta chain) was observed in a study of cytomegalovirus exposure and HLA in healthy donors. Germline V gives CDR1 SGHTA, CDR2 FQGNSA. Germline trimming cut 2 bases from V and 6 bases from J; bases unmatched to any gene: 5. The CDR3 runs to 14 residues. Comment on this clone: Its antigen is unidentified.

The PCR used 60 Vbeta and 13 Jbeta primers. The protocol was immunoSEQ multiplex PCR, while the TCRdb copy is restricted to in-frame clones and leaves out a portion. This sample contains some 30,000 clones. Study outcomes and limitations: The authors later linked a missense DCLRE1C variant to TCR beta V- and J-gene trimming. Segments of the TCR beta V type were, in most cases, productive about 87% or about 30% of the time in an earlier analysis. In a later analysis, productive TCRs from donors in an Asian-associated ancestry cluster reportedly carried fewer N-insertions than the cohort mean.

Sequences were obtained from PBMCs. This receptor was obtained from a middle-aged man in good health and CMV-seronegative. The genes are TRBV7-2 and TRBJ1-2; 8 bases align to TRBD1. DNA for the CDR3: TGTGCCAGCAGCTTAATCCAGGGGGCGGATGGCTACACCTTC. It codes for CASSLIQGADGYTF.